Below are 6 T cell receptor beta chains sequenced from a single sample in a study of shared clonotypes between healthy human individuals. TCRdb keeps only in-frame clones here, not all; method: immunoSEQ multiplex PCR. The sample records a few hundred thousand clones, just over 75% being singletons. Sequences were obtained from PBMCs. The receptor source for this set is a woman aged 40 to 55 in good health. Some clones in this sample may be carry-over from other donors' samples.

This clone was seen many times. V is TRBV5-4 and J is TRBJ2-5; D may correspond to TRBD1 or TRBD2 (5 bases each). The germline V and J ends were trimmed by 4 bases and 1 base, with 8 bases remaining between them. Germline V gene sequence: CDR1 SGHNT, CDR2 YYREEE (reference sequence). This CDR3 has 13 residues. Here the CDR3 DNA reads TGTGCCAGCAGCGGGGACCCCCAAGAGACCCAGTACTTC. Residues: CASSGDPQETQYF.

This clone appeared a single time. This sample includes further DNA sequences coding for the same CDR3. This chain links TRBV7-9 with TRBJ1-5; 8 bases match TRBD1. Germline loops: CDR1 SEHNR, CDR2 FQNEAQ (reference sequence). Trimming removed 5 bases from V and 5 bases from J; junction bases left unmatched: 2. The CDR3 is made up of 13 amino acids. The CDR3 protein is CASSGQGDQPQHF. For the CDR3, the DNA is TGTGCCAGCAGCGGACAGGGAGATCAGCCCCAGCATTTT. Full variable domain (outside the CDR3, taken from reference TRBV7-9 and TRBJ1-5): DTGVSQNPRHKITKRGQNVTFRCDPISEHNRLYWYRQTLGQGPEFLTYFQNEAQLEKSRLLSDRFSAERPKGSFSTLEIQRTEQGDSAMYLCASSGQGDQPQHFGDGTRLSIL.

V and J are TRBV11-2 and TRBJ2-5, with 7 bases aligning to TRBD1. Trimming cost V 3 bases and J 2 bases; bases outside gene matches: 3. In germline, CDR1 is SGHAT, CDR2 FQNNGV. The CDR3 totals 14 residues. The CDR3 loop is CASSFGTVQETQYF. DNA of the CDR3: TGTGCCAGCAGCTTTGGGACAGTACAAGAGACCCAGTACTTC. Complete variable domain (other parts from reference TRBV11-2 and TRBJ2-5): EAGVAQSPRYKIIEKRQSVAFWCNPISGHATLYWYQQILGQGPKLLIQFQNNGVVDDSQLPKDRFSAERLKGVDSTLKIQPAKLEDSAVYLCASSFGTVQETQYFGPGTRLLVL.

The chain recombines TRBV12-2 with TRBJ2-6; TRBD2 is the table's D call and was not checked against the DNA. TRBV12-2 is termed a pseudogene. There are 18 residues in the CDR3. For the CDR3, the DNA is TGTGCAAGTCGCAAGAGTAGCTCCACACAAAGTCGGGCCAACGTCCTGACTTTC. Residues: CASRKSSSTQSRANVLTF.

CDR3 coding DNA: TGTGCCAGCAGCCCGGGAGGCCCCCACAATGAGCAGTTCTTC. Translation: CASSPGGPHNEQFF. V is TRBV5-4 and J is TRBJ2-1, with 7 positions matching TRBD2. The length of the CDR3 is 14 residues. The V gene's germline CDR1 is SGHNT and CDR2 YYREEE (reference sequence). V trimming: 4 bases; J trimming: 5 bases; junction bases outside the gene matches: 6.

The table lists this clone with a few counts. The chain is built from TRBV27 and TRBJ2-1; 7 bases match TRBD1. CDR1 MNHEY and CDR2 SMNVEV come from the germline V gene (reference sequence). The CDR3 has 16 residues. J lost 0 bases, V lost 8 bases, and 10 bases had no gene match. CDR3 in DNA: TGTGCCAGCGGTATCGACAGGGCGAGCTCCTACAATGAGCAGTTCTTC. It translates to CASGIDRASSYNEQFF.